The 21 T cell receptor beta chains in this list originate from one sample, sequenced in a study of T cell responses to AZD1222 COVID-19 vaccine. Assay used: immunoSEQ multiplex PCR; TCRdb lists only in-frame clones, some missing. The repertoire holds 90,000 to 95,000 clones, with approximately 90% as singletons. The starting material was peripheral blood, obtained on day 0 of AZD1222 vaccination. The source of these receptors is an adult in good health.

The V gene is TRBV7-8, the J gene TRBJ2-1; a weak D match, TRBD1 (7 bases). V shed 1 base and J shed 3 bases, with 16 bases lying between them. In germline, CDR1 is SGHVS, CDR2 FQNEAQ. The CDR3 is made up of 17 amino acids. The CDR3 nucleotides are TGTGCCAGCAGCTTAGATCCCGACAGGGAGGTCTACAATGAGCAGTTCTTC. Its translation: CASSLDPDREVYNEQFF.

CDR3 amino acids: CASSLLGQGGYEQYF. The CDR3 DNA reads as TGCGCCAGCAGCTTGTTAGGACAGGGCGGCTACGAGCAGTACTTC. The chain joins TRBV5-1 to TRBJ2-7, with 8 bases lining up with TRBD1. The germline CDR1 and CDR2 sequences are SGHRS and YFSETQ. The CDR3 runs to 15 residues. After removal of 1 base from V and 3 bases from J, the junction contained 6 bases not matched to a gene.

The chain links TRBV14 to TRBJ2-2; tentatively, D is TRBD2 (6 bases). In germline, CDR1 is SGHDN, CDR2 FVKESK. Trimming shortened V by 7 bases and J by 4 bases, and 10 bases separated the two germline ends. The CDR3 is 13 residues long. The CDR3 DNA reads TGTGCCAGCAAGGGACTGACCACCGGGGAGCTGTTTTTT. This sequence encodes CASKGLTTGELFF.

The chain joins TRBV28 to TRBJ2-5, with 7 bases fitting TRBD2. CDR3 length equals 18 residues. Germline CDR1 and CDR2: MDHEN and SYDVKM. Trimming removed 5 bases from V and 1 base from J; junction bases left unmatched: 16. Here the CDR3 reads CASSTTLSAGVRQETQYF. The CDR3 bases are TGTGCCAGCAGTACCACCCTCTCGGCGGGGGTCCGCCAAGAGACCCAGTACTTC.

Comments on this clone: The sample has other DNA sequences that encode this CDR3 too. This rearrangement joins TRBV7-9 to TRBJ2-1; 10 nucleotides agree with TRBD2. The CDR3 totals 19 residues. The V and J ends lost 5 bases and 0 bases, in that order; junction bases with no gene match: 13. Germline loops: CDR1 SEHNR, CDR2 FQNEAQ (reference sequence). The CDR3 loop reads CASSKPGLAYQSSYNEQFF. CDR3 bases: TGTGCCAGCAGCAAACCGGGACTAGCGTATCAAAGCTCCTACAATGAGCAGTTCTTC.

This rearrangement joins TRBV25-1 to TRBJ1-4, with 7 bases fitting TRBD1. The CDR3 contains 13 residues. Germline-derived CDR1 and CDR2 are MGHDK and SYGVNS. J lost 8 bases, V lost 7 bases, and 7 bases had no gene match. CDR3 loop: CASISGGEEKLFF. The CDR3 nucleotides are TGTGCCAGCATCTCAGGGGGAGAAGAAAAACTGTTTTTT.

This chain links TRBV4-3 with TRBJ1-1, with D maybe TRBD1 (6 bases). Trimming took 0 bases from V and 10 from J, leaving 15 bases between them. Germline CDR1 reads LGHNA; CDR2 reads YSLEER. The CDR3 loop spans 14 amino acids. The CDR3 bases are TGCGCCAGCAGCCAAGAAGTCCGGGGGCGTAGAGCTTTCTTT. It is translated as CASSQEVRGRRAFF.

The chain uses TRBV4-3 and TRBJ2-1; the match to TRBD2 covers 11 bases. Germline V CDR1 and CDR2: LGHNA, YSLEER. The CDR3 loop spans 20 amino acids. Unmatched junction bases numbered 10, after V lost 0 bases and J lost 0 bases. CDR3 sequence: CASSQDSGLAAVSSYNEQFF. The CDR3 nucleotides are TGCGCCAGCAGCCAAGATTCGGGACTAGCGGCGGTGAGCTCCTACAATGAGCAGTTCTTC.

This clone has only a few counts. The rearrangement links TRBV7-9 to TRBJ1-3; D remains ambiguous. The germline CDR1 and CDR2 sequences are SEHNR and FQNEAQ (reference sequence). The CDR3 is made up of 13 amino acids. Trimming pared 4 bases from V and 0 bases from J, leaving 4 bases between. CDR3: CASSSLSGNTIYF. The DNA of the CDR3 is TGTGCCAGCAGCTCCCTCTCTGGAAACACCATATATTTT.

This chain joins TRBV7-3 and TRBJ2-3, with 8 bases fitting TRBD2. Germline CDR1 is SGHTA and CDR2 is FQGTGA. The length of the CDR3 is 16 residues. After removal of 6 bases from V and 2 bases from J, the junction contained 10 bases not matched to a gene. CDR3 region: CASRPLGGGPTDTQYF. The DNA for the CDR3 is TGTGCCAGCAGGCCCCTCGGCGGGGGGCCCACAGATACGCAGTATTTT.

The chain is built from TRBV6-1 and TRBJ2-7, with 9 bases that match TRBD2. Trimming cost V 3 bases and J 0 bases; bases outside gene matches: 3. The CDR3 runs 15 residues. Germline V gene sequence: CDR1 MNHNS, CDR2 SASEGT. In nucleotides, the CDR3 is TGTGCCAGCAGTGACCGCGGGAGGGTCTCCTACGAGCAGTACTTC. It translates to CASSDRGRVSYEQYF.

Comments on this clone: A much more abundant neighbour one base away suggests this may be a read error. The CDR3 protein is CASSYSNQPQHF. The CDR3 DNA follows: TGTGCCAGCAGCTATAGCAATCAGCCCCAGCATTTT. V is TRBV7-9 and J is TRBJ1-5, with D unclear. V lost 4 bases and J 0 bases, leaving 1 base between the germline ends. The CDR3 has 12 amino acids. CDR1 is SEHNR, CDR2 FQNEAQ, per germline (reference sequence).

The CDR3 DNA reads TGTGCCAGCAGCGGTGACGCTAACTATGGCTACACCTTC. Residues: CASSGDANYGYTF. The chain combines TRBV5-4 with TRBJ1-2, with no clear D. The CDR3 has 13 amino acids. Trimming stripped 4 bases from V and 0 bases from J, with 7 bases between. CDR1 SGHNT and CDR2 YYREEE come from the germline V gene (reference sequence).

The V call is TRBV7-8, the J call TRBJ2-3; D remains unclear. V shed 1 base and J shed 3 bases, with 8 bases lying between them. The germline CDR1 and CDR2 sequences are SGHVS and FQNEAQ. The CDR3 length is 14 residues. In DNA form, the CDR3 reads TGTGCCAGCAGCTTAGATACCGGGACAGATACGCAGTATTTT. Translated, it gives CASSLDTGTDTQYF. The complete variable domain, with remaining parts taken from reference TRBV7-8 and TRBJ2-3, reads GAGVSQSPRYKVAKRGQDVALRCDPISGHVSLFWYQQALGQGPEFLTYFQNEAQLDKSGLPSDRFFAERPEGSVSTLKIQRTQQEDSAVYLCASSLDTGTDTQYFGPGTRLTVL.

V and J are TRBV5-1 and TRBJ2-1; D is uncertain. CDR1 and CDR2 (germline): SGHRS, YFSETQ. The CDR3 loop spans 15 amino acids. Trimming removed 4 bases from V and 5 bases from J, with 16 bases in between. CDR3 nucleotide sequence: TGCGCCAGCAGCCTTCGGACCTCTAATGACAATGAGCAGTTCTTC. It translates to CASSLRTSNDNEQFF.

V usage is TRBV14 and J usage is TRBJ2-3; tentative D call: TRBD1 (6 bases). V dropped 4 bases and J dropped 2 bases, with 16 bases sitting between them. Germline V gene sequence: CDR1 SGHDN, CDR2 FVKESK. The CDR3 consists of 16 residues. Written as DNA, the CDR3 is TGTGCCAGCAGCCCCGGGACAACCCGGTTCACAGATACGCAGTATTTT. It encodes CASSPGTTRFTDTQYF.

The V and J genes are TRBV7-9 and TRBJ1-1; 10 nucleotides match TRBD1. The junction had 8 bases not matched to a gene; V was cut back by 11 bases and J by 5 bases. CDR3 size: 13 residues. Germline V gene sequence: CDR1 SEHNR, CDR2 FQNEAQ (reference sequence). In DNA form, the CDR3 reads TGTGCCTTCCAGGACAGGGGGGGTACTGAAGCTTTCTTT. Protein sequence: CAFQDRGGTEAFF.

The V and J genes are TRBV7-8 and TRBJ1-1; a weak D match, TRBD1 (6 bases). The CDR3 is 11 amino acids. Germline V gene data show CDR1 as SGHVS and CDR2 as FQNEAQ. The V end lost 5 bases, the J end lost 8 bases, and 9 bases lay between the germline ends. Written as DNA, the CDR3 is TGTGCCAGCAGCACAGGGACAGAAGCTTTCTTT. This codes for CASSTGTEAFF. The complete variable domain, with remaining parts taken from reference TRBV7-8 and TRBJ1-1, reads GAGVSQSPRYKVAKRGQDVALRCDPISGHVSLFWYQQALGQGPEFLTYFQNEAQLDKSGLPSDRFFAERPEGSVSTLKIQRTQQEDSAVYLCASSTGTEAFFGQGTRLTVV.

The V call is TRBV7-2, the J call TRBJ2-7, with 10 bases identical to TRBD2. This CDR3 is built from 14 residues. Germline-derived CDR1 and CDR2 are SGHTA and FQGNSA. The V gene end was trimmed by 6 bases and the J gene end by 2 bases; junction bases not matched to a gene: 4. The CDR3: CASRKSGGAYEQYF. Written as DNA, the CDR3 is TGTGCCAGCAGGAAAAGCGGGGGGGCCTACGAGCAGTACTTC. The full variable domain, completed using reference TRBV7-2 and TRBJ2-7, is GAGVSQSPSNKVTEKGKDVELRCDPISGHTALYWYRQSLGQGLEFLIYFQGNSAPDKSGLPSDRFSAERTGGSVSTLTIQRTQQEDSAVYLCASRKSGGAYEQYFGPGTRLTVT.

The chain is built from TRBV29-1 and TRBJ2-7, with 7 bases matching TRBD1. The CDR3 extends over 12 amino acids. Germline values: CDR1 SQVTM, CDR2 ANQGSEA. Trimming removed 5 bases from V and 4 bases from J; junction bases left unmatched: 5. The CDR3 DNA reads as TGCAGCGTTAACCCGACAGGGTACGAGCAGTACTTC. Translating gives CSVNPTGYEQYF.

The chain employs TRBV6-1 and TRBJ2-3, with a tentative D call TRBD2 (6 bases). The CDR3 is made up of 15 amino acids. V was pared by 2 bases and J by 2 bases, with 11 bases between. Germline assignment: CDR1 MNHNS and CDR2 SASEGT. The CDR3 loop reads CASSETAGATDTQYF. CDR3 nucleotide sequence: TGTGCCAGCAGTGAAACAGCGGGCGCCACAGATACGCAGTATTTT.